Listed below are T cell receptor beta chains from one sample, sequenced in a study of blood T cell repertoires in COVID-19. Produced via immunoSEQ multiplex PCR; TCRdb's table is partial and in-frame only. Among approximately 210,000 clones, about 91% were seen once, and the ten largest hold 1% to 1.5%. Sequencing was carried out using peripheral blood. The receptors originated from a man between 25 and 39 years old with acute or convalescent COVID-19. The CDR3 runs from the conserved cysteine through the conserved F or W.

J gene,V gene,CDR3 protein
TRBJ2-2,TRBV7-4,CASSPGVRSGRATGELFF
TRBJ2-7,TRBV5-1,CASSLNPGPYEQYF
TRBJ1-1,TRBV9,CASSVGGYTEAFF
TRBJ1-3,TRBV18,CASSQPAPSNTIYF
TRBJ1-5,TRBV28,CASTPTGFQPQHF
TRBJ2-1,TRBV7-3,CASSPPDRGPPQSYNEQFF
TRBJ2-1,TRBV20-1,CSASPRLWSSNEQFF
TRBJ2-7,TRBV27,CASMVLGQGGDPYF
TRBJ1-2,TRBV28,CASSLGQGRGYTF
TRBJ2-7,TRBV29-1,CSAFGEVDSYEQYF
TRBJ2-7,TRBV28,CASSTGPHEQYF